This entry features one TCR beta chain sequence. Clones were read by immunoSEQ multiplex PCR, and TCRdb kept only the in-frame ones, dropping some. The repertoire holds 410,000 or so clones, with about 90% as singletons. This sample was taken from a study of Ad26.COV2.S vaccination and SARS-CoV-2 variants. CDR1 is SGHNT and CDR2 is YYREEE in the germline V gene (reference sequence). The V and J ends lost 0 bases and 2 bases respectively, with 11 bases between them. The CDR3 runs to 15 residues. Indicated treatment: over 15 received Ad26.COV2.S at low or high dose, single or two shots; roughly five received placebo; per-sample allocation not given. Sampling took place 63 days after the first vaccine or placebo injection.

The sample in question was peripheral blood, obtained in a trial of Ad26.COV2.S vaccine versus placebo. J is TRBJ2-5 and V is TRBV5-4, with a weak D call TRBD2 (6 bases). The clonotype was recovered from a person aged 18 to 59 who received the Ad26.COV2.S COVID-19 vaccine or a placebo. CDR3: CASSLGRSGQETQYF. Written as DNA, the CDR3 is TGTGCCAGCAGCTTGGGACGGAGCGGGCAAGAGACCCAGTACTTC.